The next 22 T cell receptor beta chains were all read from a single sample in a study of blood T cell repertoires in COVID-19. Data came from immunoSEQ multiplex PCR; TCRdb stores just in-frame clones and leaves some out. The table includes more than 70,000 clones, over 75% detected once. Sequencing was performed on peripheral blood. These TCRs come from a man in his sixties with acute or convalescent COVID-19.

V usage is TRBV2 and J usage is TRBJ1-5, with a tentative D call TRBD1 (5 bases). The V gene's germline CDR1 is SNHLY and CDR2 FYNNEI. This CDR3 has 14 amino acids. The V end was cut by 3 bases, the J end by 4 bases, with 10 bases between. The CDR3 is CASSEGLSNQPQHF. CDR3 sequence (DNA): TGTGCCAGCAGTGAGGGACTCTCGAATCAGCCCCAGCATTTT.

J is TRBJ2-2 and V is TRBV3-1 (or the pseudogene TRBV3-2); 7 bases line up with TRBD2. Germline CDR1 is LGHDT and CDR2 is YNNKEL (reference sequence). This CDR3 contains 16 residues. V lost 4 bases to trimming and J lost 4 bases; unmatched junction nucleotides: 9. The CDR3 DNA is TGTGCCAGCAGCCCGAATTTGGCGGGGGTCACCGGGGAGCTGTTTTTT. Residues: CASSPNLAGVTGELFF.

The genes are TRBV15 and TRBJ2-3, with D maybe TRBD1 (7 bases). Germline V gene lookup returns CDR1 LNHNV and CDR2 YYDKDF (reference sequence). Trimming took off 1 base at V and 2 bases at J, with 13 bases between the two ends. The CDR3 runs 16 residues. CDR3 DNA: TGTGCCACCAGCAGAGGCCTCAGGGGGGCCACAGATACGCAGTATTTT. Its translation is CATSRGLRGATDTQYF.

The CDR3 sequence: CAWNTGTQFNEQFF. The DNA of the CDR3 is TGTGCCTGGAACACCGGGACTCAATTTAATGAGCAGTTCTTC. This chain links TRBV30 with TRBJ2-1, with D possibly matching TRBD2 (6 bases). Germline CDR1 is GTSNPN and CDR2 is SVGIG (reference sequence). V dropped 4 bases and J dropped 7 bases, with 17 bases sitting between them. This CDR3 is built from 14 residues.

The V call is TRBV7-8, the J call TRBJ2-1; 8 bases fit TRBD1. Germline V gene data show CDR1 as SGHVS and CDR2 as FQNEAQ. This CDR3 contains 15 residues. Unmatched junction bases numbered 5, after V lost 2 bases and J lost 5 bases. CDR3 coding DNA: TGTGCCAGCAGCTTAATGGGACAGGTCAACAATGAGCAGTTCTTC. Translation gives CASSLMGQVNNEQFF.

The rearrangement uses TRBV19 and TRBJ2-5; 8 nucleotides agree with TRBD1. Losses at the gene ends were 5 bases for V and 5 bases for J; bases not matched to a gene: 7. The CDR3 contains 14 residues. CDR1 is LNHDA, CDR2 SQIVND, per germline (reference sequence). In nucleotides, the CDR3 is TGTGCCAGTAGTCCCGGACAGGGATGGGAGACCCAGTACTTC. Protein product: CASSPGQGWETQYF.

The chain employs TRBV20-1 and TRBJ1-5; 7 bases match TRBD1. CDR3 length: 14 amino acids. V shed 3 bases, J shed 4 bases, and the junction held 6 bases outside the gene matches. Germline V gives CDR1 DFQATT, CDR2 SNEGSKA (reference sequence). The CDR3, as DNA: TGCAGTGCTAGTTGGCCAGGGGGGAATCAGCCCCAGCATTTT. This codes for CSASWPGGNQPQHF.

The chain combines TRBV2 with TRBJ2-7, with D maybe TRBD1 (6 bases). Between the trimmed V and J ends, which lost 6 bases and 1 base, there was a span of 13 bases. The CDR3 totals 14 residues. Per germline, CDR1 SNHLY and CDR2 FYNNEI. The CDR3 sequence: CASSADRRSYEQYF. The CDR3 region has the DNA TGTGCCAGCAGCGCAGACAGGCGTTCCTACGAGCAGTACTTC.

CDR3 amino acids: CASSPRQNSYEQYF. The CDR3 nucleotides read TGTGCCAGCAGTCCGAGACAGAACTCCTACGAGCAGTACTTC. This chain joins TRBV6-5 and TRBJ2-7; weak D call: TRBD1 (5 bases). The CDR3 totals 14 residues. Trimming cost V 5 bases and J 0 bases, with 11 bases left between them. Germline-derived CDR1 and CDR2 are MNHEY and SVGAGI.

This chain uses TRBV21-1 with TRBJ1-5; the DNA was not compared with TRBD1, the D call given in the table. TRBV21-1 is assigned pseudogene status. The CDR3 covers 16 residues. The CDR3 coding sequence is TGTGCCAGCAGCAAAGGGACAGGGGATAGCAATCAGCCCCAGCATTTT. Amino acid sequence: CASSKGTGDSNQPQHF.

This clone has just one count. The V gene is TRBV7-9, the J gene TRBJ1-4; possible D gene TRBD1, 6 bases. The CDR3 length is 17 residues. The germline V and J ends were trimmed by 5 bases and 3 bases, with 19 bases remaining between them. Germline V CDR1 and CDR2: SEHNR, FQNEAQ (reference sequence). The CDR3 protein is CASSQRGGALANEKLFF. The CDR3 bases are TGTGCCAGCAGCCAAAGGGGGGGAGCTTTGGCTAATGAAAAACTGTTTTTT.

The chain employs TRBV19 and TRBJ1-5; the D gene is possibly TRBD1 (6 bases). Germline CDR1 and CDR2: LNHDA and SQIVND (reference sequence). CDR3 size: 16 residues. Deletions cut 5 bases from V and 2 bases from J, with 16 bases between. CDR3 residues: CASSLQPTGGNQPQHF. CDR3 DNA: TGTGCCAGTAGTCTCCAGCCGACAGGTGGCAATCAGCCCCAGCATTTT.

The V gene is TRBV6-5, the J gene TRBJ1-1, with D possibly matching TRBD1 (5 bases). Trimming shortened V by 9 bases and J by 4 bases, and 18 bases separated the two germline ends. Germline-derived CDR1 and CDR2 are MNHEY and SVGAGI. The CDR3 has 14 residues. The chain's CDR3 is CASPQVTPGTEAFF. The CDR3 nucleotides are TGTGCCAGTCCACAGGTTACCCCAGGCACTGAAGCTTTCTTT.

The genes are TRBV10-1 and TRBJ1-2, with D perhaps TRBD1 (6 bases). This CDR3 spans 15 amino acids. The germline V gene encodes CDR1 WNHNN and CDR2 SYGVQD (reference sequence). The CDR3 DNA reads TGCGACATACGACCGGGACATTCTGTGGAATTTGGCTACACCTTC. Its translation: CDIRPGHSVEFGYTF.

The V gene is TRBV14, the J gene TRBJ2-7, with D possibly TRBD2 on 5 matching bases. V gave up 0 bases and J gave up 2 bases, with 8 bases separating them. Looked up from germline, CDR1 is SGHDN and CDR2 is FVKESK. This CDR3 comprises 14 residues. In DNA form, the CDR3 reads TGTGCCAGCAGCCAAGACGGGGTACCCTACGAGCAGTACTTC. Its translation is CASSQDGVPYEQYF.

The chain is built from TRBV5-1 and TRBJ1-2; the D gene is possibly TRBD1 (6 bases). Trimming shortened V by 8 bases and J by 2 bases, and 10 bases separated the two germline ends. In germline, CDR1 is SGHRS, CDR2 YFSETQ. The CDR3 extends over 12 amino acids. The chain's CDR3 is CASEQGNYGYTF. CDR3 coding DNA: TGCGCCAGTGAACAGGGAAACTATGGCTACACCTTC.

The chain recombines TRBV3-1 (or the pseudogene TRBV3-2) with TRBJ1-6; no firm D call. Trimming shortened V by 1 base and J by 7 bases, and 8 bases separated the two germline ends. The germline V gene has CDR1 LGHDT and CDR2 YNNKEL (reference sequence). This CDR3 spans 14 amino acids. The CDR3 nucleotides read TGTGCCAGCAGCCAAGCCAGACTGAATTCACCCCTCCACTTT. Its protein is CASSQARLNSPLHF.

V usage is TRBV10-3 and J usage is TRBJ2-7; 11 bases map to TRBD2. The CDR3 has 17 residues. CDR1 is ENHRY and CDR2 is SYGVKD in the germline V gene. CDR3 protein: CVTTQYSGRAGIYEQYF. The CDR3, as DNA: TGTGTCACTACCCAATATAGCGGGAGGGCCGGTATTTACGAGCAGTACTTC.

DNA for the CDR3: TGCGCCAGCAGCCTCTACCGGGACAGGGAGTTGAGTGGCTACACCTTC. Amino acids: CASSLYRDRELSGYTF. V gene TRBV4-3 combines with J gene TRBJ1-2; 9 bases fit TRBD1. CDR1 and CDR2 (germline): LGHNA, YSLEER. The CDR3 sequence is 16 residues long. The J segment lost 7 bases and the V segment lost 4 bases, leaving 13 bases of the junction unmatched.

The chain has TRBV5-1 and TRBJ2-2, with D perhaps TRBD2 (6 bases). The CDR3 is 15 amino acids. The V gene's germline CDR1 is SGHRS and CDR2 YFSETQ. The V gene lost 4 bases and the J gene lost 2 bases, with 12 bases spanning the gap. The CDR3 sequence: CASSPRGTNTGELFF. CDR3 in DNA: TGCGCCAGCAGCCCCCGGGGGACTAACACCGGGGAGCTGTTTTTT.

V gene TRBV9 combines with J gene TRBJ2-6, with 7 bases identical to TRBD1. The junction had 8 bases not matched to a gene; V was cut back by 3 bases and J by 2 bases. Germline loops: CDR1 SGDLS, CDR2 YYNGEE. The CDR3 contains 17 residues. For the CDR3, the DNA is TGTGCCAGCAGCGGGGACAGCCCCGCAGCTGGGGCCAACGTCCTGACTTTC. Residues: CASSGDSPAAGANVLTF.

The CDR3: CAWSANNSPLHF. CDR3 DNA: TGTGCCTGGAGTGCCAATAATTCACCCCTCCACTTT. The rearrangement joins TRBV30 to TRBJ1-6; no firm D call. Trimming removed 1 base from V and 5 bases from J, with 3 bases in between. This CDR3 is built from 12 residues. Germline V CDR1 and CDR2: GTSNPN, SVGIG (reference sequence).